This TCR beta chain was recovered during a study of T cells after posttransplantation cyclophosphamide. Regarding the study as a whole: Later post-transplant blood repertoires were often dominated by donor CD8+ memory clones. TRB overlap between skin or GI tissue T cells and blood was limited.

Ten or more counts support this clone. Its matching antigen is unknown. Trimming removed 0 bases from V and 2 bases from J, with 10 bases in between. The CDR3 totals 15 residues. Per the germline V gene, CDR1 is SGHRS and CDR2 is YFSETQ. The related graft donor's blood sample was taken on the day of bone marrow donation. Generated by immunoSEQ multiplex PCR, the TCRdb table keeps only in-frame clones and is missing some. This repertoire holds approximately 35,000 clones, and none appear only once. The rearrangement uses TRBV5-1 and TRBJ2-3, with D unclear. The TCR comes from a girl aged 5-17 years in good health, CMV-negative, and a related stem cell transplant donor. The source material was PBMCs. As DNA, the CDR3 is TGCGCCAGCAGCTTGGGATACCCAGACACAGATACGCAGTATTTT. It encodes CASSLGYPDTDTQYF.